This T cell receptor (beta chain) stems from a study of control samples from healthy donors and cancer patients. Germline V lookup: CDR1 KGHSH, CDR2 LQKENI. The CDR3 loop spans 14 amino acids. Between the trimmed V and J ends, which lost 2 bases and 1 base, there was a span of 9 bases. The method was immunoSEQ multiplex PCR; TCRdb's version includes in-frame clones alone and lacks a portion of them. The sample contains around 42,000 clones, about 94% of which appear only once. Sequences were obtained from blood. The source of this sequence is a man in his 60s in good health. The V and J genes are TRBV18 and TRBJ2-7, with a possible D match to TRBD1 (6 bases). CDR3 loop: CASSPATGSYEQYF. CDR3 bases: TGTGCCAGCTCACCAGCAACAGGGTCCTACGAGCAGTACTTC.